This passage covers 17 T cell receptor beta chains from one sample sequenced in a study of T cell changes during pregnancy in multiple sclerosis. The method was immunoSEQ multiplex PCR; TCRdb's version includes in-frame clones alone and lacks a portion of them. In the table there are some 80,000 clones, 90% to 95% of which are singletons. The source material was peripheral blood, sampled in the first trimester of pregnancy. The receptors come from a female donor with multiple sclerosis, enrolled in a pregnancy study.

The sample holds a few counts of this clone. V is TRBV6-5 and J is TRBJ2-3; D might be TRBD2 (6 bases). Per germline, CDR1 MNHEY and CDR2 SVGAGI. The CDR3 sequence is 14 residues long. The germline V and J ends were trimmed by 6 bases and 2 bases, with 12 bases remaining between them. The CDR3 spells CASRGGGDTDTQYF. The DNA for the CDR3 is TGTGCCAGCAGAGGTGGAGGGGACACAGATACGCAGTATTTT.

The gene calls are TRBV9 and TRBJ2-1, with 12 bases lining up with TRBD2. Germline CDR1 is SGDLS and CDR2 is YYNGEE. The CDR3 extends over 15 amino acids. V shed 0 bases and J 10 bases; nucleotides not matched to a gene: 5. The CDR3 nucleotides read TGTGCCAGCAGCGTAGACGGACTAGCGGGGACCGAGCAGTTCTTC. As protein: CASSVDGLAGTEQFF. The variable domain in full, completed from reference TRBV9 and TRBJ2-1, reads DSGVTQTPKHLITATGQRVTLRCSPRSGDLSVYWYQQSLDQGLQFLIQYYNGEERAKGNILERFSAQQFPDLHSELNLSSLELGDSALYFCASSVDGLAGTEQFFGPGTRLTVL.

The chain uses TRBV7-2 and TRBJ2-4; the match to TRBD2 covers 9 bases. The CDR3 is 19 residues long. The germline V gene encodes CDR1 SGHTA and CDR2 FQGNSA. The V gene end was trimmed by 5 bases and the J gene end by 3 bases; junction bases not matched to a gene: 17. This CDR3 is CASSRQPPWTSAHKNIQYF. The DNA of the CDR3 is TGTGCCAGCAGCCGCCAGCCACCCTGGACTAGCGCCCACAAAAACATTCAGTACTTC.

This chain links TRBV29-1 with TRBJ2-7; 8 bases are shared with TRBD1. The CDR3 consists of 16 residues. Trimming took 6 bases from V and 0 from J; bases not matched to a gene: 13. Germline CDR1 SQVTM, CDR2 ANQGSEA. The CDR3 DNA reads TGCAGCGTCCGGTTTTCCGCGGGACAGGTCTCCTACGAGCAGTACTTC. It yields the protein CSVRFSAGQVSYEQYF.

The V and J genes are TRBV5-8 and TRBJ2-5, with 8 positions matching TRBD1. V lost 2 bases to trimming and J lost 5 bases; unmatched junction nucleotides: 5. The CDR3 runs 14 residues. CDR1 is SGHTS and CDR2 is YDEGEE in the germline V gene. The CDR3 DNA is TGTGCCAGCAGCTTCGGACAGGGTCGTGAGACCCAGTACTTC. Its translation: CASSFGQGRETQYF.

The gene calls are TRBV27 and TRBJ2-7; 8 bases align to TRBD2. CDR3 size: 15 residues. J was trimmed by 0 bases and V by 5 bases; bases with no gene match: 6. Germline lookup yields CDR1 MNHEY and CDR2 SMNVEV (reference sequence). CDR3 DNA: TGTGCCAGCAGTCCTAGCGGGTCGAGCTCCTACGAGCAGTACTTC. It yields the protein CASSPSGSSSYEQYF.

The sample holds one count of this clone. The chain recombines TRBV4-3 with TRBJ1-2, with TRBD1 identical over 9 bases. Germline lookup yields CDR1 LGHNA and CDR2 YSLEER. Losses at the gene ends were 4 bases for V and 8 bases for J; bases not matched to a gene: 11. CDR3 length: 15 amino acids. The CDR3 sequence: CASSPKNRGQAGYTF. The CDR3, as DNA: TGCGCCAGCAGCCCTAAAAACAGGGGGCAAGCCGGCTACACCTTC.

This sequence joins TRBV29-1 and TRBJ1-1; 9 bases agree with TRBD1. CDR3 length equals 17 residues. In germline, CDR1 is SQVTM, CDR2 ANQGSEA. V shed 5 bases and J 0 bases; nucleotides not matched to a gene: 13. This CDR3 is CSVIRQGGMGLNTEAFF. For the CDR3, the DNA is TGCAGCGTTATTCGACAGGGGGGAATGGGGTTGAACACTGAAGCTTTCTTT.

This sequence joins TRBV6-5 and TRBJ1-3; D unclear. Germline V CDR1 and CDR2: MNHEY, SVGAGI. Trimming left V 6 bases short and J 2 bases short, with 14 bases between. The CDR3 covers 15 residues. CDR3 in DNA: TGTGCCAGCAGACCGGGAGACACCCCTGGAAACACCATATATTTT. Its translation: CASRPGDTPGNTIYF.

The chain carries TRBV6-1 and TRBJ2-7; 7 bases map to TRBD2. The trim removed 4 bases at V and 0 bases at J, leaving 6 bases unmatched. The CDR3 is made up of 15 amino acids. CDR1 is MNHNS and CDR2 is SASEGT in the germline V gene. The chain's CDR3 is CASSAPSGPSYEQYF. The CDR3 region has the DNA TGTGCCAGCAGTGCTCCTAGCGGACCCTCCTACGAGCAGTACTTC.

The V and J genes are TRBV28 and TRBJ2-5; TRBD2 matches at 7 bases. This CDR3 is 16 amino acids long. Trimming took 2 bases from V and 4 from J; bases not matched to a gene: 10. From germline, CDR1 is MDHEN and CDR2 SYDVKM. The CDR3 region has the DNA TGTGCCAGCAGTTTAGGGGGAGGGAGGGGACGAGAGACCCAGTACTTC. It codes for CASSLGGGRGRETQYF.

This clone has only one observation. The chain couples TRBV9 to TRBJ1-2; D is uncertain. Trimming pared 4 bases from V and 4 bases from J, leaving 17 bases between. The CDR3 has 15 residues. Germline CDR1 and CDR2: SGDLS and YYNGEE. CDR3: CASSFQVEATYGYTF. CDR3 coding DNA: TGTGCCAGCAGCTTCCAAGTGGAGGCTACCTATGGCTACACCTTC. The variable domain in full, completed from reference TRBV9 and TRBJ1-2, reads DSGVTQTPKHLITATGQRVTLRCSPRSGDLSVYWYQQSLDQGLQFLIQYYNGEERAKGNILERFSAQQFPDLHSELNLSSLELGDSALYFCASSFQVEATYGYTFGSGTRLTVV.

This clone has a single count. The chain uses TRBV7-2 and TRBJ1-5, with D possibly matching TRBD1 (5 bases). The CDR3 is made up of 13 amino acids. The germline gives CDR1 SGHTA, CDR2 FQGNSA. Trimming shortened V by 5 bases and J by 5 bases, and 10 bases separated the two germline ends. The CDR3 DNA reads TGTGCCAGCAGCCGGGGCGGGGATCAGCCCCAGCATTTT. The encoded protein is CASSRGGDQPQHF. Looking up the rest from reference TRBV7-2 and TRBJ1-5 gives the full variable domain: GAGVSQSPSNKVTEKGKDVELRCDPISGHTALYWYRQSLGQGLEFLIYFQGNSAPDKSGLPSDRFSAERTGGSVSTLTIQRTQQEDSAVYLCASSRGGDQPQHFGDGTRLSIL.

This clone was recorded a few times. The chain joins TRBV28 to TRBJ1-5, with D uncertain. The CDR3 consists of 12 residues. Trimming pared 6 bases from V and 6 bases from J, leaving 9 bases between. Per the germline V gene, CDR1 is MDHEN and CDR2 is SYDVKM. The CDR3 reads CASSLEGQPQHF. CDR3 nucleotide sequence: TGTGCCAGCAGCCTTGAGGGTCAGCCCCAGCATTTT.

This chain connects TRBV7-9 to TRBJ1-1; D uncertain. V was shortened by 1 base and J by 3 bases, with 6 bases between the two germline ends. This CDR3 spans 13 amino acids. The germline CDR1 and CDR2 sequences are SEHNR and FQNEAQ (reference sequence). DNA of the CDR3: TGTGCCAGCAGCTTAGTCGCGGACACTGAAGCTTTCTTT. The encoded protein is CASSLVADTEAFF.

This clone was seen only once. This rearrangement joins TRBV6-1 to TRBJ2-7; no reliable D call. V lost 10 bases, J lost 2 bases, and 12 bases lay in between. The CDR3 is made up of 12 amino acids. Germline CDR1 is MNHNS and CDR2 is SASEGT. The CDR3 DNA is TGTGCCACCGCTGACATTCCCTACGAGCAGTACTTC. Translation gives CATADIPYEQYF.

The J gene is TRBJ2-2, the V gene TRBV14, with a tentative D call TRBD1 (5 bases). In germline, CDR1 is SGHDN, CDR2 FVKESK. There are 15 residues in the CDR3. Trimming cost V 4 bases and J 5 bases, with 14 bases left between them. Here the CDR3 DNA reads TGTGCCAGCAGCCGATGGGGCGTAGGGACCGGGGAGCTGTTTTTT. Its translation is CASSRWGVGTGELFF. The full variable domain, with the rest looked up from reference TRBV14 and TRBJ2-2, is EAGVTQFPSHSVIEKGQTVTLRCDPISGHDNLYWYRRVMGKEIKFLLHFVKESKQDESGMPNNRFLAERTGGTYSTLKVQPAELEDSGVYFCASSRWGVGTGELFFGEGSRLTVL.